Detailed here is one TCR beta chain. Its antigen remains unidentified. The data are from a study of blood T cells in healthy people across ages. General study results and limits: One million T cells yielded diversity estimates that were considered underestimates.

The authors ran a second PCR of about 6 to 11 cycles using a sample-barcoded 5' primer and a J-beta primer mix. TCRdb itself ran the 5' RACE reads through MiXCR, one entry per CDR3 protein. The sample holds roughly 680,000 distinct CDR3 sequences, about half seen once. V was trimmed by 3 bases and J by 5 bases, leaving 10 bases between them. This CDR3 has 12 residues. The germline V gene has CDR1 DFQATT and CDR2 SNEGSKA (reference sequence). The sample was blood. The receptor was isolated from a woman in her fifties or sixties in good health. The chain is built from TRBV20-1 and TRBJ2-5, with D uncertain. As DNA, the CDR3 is TGCAGTGCTAGCTCGACGGTGGAGACCCAGTACTTC. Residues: CSASSTVETQYF.